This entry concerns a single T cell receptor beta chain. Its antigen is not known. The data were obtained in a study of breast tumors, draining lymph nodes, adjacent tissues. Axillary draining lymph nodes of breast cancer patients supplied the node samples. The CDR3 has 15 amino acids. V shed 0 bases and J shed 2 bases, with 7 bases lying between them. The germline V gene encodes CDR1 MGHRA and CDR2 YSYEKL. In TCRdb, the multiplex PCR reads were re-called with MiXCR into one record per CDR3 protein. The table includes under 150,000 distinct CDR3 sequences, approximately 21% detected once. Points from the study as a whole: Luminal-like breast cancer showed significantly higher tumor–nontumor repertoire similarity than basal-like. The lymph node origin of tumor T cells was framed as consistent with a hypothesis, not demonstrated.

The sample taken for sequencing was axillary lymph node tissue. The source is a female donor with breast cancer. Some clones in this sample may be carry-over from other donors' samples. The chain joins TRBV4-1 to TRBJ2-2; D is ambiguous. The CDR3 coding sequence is TGCGCCAGCAGCCAAGAAGCCGCAAACACCGGGGAGCTGTTTTTT. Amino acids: CASSQEAANTGELFF.